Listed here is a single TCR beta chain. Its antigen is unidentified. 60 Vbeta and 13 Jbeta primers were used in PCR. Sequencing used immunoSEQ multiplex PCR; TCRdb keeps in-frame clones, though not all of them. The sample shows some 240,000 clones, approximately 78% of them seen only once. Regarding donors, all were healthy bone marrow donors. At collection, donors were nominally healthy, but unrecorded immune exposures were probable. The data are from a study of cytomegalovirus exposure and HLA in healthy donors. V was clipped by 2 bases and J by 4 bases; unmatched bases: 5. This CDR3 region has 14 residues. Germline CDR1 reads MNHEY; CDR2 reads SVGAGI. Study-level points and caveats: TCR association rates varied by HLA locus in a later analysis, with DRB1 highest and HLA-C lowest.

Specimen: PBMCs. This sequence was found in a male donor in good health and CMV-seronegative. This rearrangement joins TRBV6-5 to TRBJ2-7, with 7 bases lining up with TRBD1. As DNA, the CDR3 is TGTGCCAGCAGTTACAGGGGGCAGGGGTACGAGCAGTACTTC. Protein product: CASSYRGQGYEQYF.